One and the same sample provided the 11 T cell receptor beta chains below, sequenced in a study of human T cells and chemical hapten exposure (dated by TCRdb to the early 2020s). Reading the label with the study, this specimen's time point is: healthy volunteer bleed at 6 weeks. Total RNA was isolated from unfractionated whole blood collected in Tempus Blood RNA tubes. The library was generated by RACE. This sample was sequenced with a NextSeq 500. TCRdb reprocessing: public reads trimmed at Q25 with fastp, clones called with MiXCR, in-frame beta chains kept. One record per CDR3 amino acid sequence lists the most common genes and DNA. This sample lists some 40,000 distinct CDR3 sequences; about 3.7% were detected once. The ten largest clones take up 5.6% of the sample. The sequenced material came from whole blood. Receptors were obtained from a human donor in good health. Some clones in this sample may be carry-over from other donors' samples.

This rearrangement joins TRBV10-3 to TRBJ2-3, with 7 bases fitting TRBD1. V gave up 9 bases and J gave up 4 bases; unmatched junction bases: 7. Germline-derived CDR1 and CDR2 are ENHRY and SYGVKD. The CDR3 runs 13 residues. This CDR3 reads CAIRQGEADTQYF. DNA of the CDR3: TGTGCCATACGACAGGGAGAGGCAGATACGCAGTATTTT.

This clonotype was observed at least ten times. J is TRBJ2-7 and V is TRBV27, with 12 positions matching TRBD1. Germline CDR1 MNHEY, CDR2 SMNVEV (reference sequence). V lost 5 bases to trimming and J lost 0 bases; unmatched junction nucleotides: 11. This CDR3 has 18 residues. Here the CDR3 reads CASSPHGGDRGRSYEQYF. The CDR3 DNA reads TGTGCCAGCAGTCCACATGGGGGGGACAGGGGGCGCTCCTACGAGCAGTACTTC.

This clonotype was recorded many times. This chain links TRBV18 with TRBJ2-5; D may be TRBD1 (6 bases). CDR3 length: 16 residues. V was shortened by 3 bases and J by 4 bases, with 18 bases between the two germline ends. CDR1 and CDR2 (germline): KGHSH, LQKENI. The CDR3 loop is CASSPTPPTGTETQYF. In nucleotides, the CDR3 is TGTGCCAGCTCACCCACCCCCCCCACAGGGACAGAGACCCAGTACTTC.

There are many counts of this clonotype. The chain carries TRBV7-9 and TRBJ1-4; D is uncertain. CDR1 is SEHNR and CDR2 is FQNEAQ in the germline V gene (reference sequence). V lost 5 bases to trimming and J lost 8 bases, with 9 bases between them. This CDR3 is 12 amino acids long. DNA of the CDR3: TGTGCCAGCAGCCGAGTCGGGGAAAAACTGTTTTTT. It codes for CASSRVGEKLFF.

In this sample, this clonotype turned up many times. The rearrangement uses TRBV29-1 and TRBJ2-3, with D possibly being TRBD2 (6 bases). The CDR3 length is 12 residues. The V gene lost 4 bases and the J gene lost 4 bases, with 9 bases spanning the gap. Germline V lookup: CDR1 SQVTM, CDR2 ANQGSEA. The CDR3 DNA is TGCAGCGTTGGACTAGTAGCAGATACGCAGTATTTT. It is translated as CSVGLVADTQYF.

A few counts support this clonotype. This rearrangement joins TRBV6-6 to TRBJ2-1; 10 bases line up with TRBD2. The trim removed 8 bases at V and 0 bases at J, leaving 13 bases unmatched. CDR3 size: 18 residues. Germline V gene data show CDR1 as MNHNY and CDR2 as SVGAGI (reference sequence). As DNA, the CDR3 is TGTGCCAGCGGTTCGCGACTAGCGGGCCCTATCTCCTACAATGAGCAGTTCTTC. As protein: CASGSRLAGPISYNEQFF.

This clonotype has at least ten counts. CDR3: CASSQDKIAGGYNEQFF. Here the CDR3 DNA reads TGTGCCAGCAGCCAAGATAAGATAGCGGGAGGATACAATGAGCAGTTCTTC. The chain employs TRBV3-1 and TRBJ2-1; 10 nucleotides align to TRBD2. CDR1 is LGHDT, CDR2 YNNKEL, per germline (reference sequence). The CDR3 loop spans 17 amino acids. J lost 4 bases, V lost 0 bases, and 6 bases had no gene match.

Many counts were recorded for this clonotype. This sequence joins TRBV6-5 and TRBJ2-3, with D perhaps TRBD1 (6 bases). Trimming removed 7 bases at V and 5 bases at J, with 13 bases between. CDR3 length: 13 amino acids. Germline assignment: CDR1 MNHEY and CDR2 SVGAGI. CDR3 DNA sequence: TGTGCCAGCATCAGGGGAGAGGGAGATACGCAGTATTTT. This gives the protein CASIRGEGDTQYF.

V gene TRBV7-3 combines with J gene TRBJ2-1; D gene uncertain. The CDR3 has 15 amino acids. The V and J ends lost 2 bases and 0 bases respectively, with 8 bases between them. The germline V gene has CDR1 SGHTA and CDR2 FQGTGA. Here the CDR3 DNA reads TGTGCCAGCAGCTTAGGGTTTAGCTCCTACAATGAGCAGTTCTTC. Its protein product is CASSLGFSSYNEQFF.

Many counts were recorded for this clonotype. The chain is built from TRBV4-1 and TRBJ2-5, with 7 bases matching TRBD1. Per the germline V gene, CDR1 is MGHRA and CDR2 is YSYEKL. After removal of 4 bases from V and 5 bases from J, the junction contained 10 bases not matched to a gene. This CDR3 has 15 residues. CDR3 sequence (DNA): TGCGCCAGCAGCCGATTAGAAACACAGGGGGAGACCCAGTACTTC. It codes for CASSRLETQGETQYF.

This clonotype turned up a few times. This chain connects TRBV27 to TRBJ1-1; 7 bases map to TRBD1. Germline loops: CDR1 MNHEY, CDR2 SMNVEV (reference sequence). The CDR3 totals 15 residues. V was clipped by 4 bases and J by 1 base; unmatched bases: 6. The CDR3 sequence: CASSSWDSPNTEAFF. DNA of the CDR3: TGTGCCAGCAGTTCCTGGGACAGCCCGAACACTGAAGCTTTCTTT.